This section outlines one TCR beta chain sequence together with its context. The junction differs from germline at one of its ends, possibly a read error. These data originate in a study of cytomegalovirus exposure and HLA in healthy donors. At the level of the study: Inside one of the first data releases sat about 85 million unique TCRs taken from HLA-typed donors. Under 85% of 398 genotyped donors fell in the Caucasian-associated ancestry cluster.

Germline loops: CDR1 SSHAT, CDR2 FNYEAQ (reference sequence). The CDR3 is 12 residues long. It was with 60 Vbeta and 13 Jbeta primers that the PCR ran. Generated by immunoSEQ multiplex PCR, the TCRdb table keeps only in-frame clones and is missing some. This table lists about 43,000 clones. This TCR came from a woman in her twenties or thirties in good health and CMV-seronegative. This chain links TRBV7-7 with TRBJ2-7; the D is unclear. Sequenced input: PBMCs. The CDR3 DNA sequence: TGTGCTAGCAGCAACTACCTTGGCGAGCAGTACTTC. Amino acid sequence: CASSNYLGEQYF.